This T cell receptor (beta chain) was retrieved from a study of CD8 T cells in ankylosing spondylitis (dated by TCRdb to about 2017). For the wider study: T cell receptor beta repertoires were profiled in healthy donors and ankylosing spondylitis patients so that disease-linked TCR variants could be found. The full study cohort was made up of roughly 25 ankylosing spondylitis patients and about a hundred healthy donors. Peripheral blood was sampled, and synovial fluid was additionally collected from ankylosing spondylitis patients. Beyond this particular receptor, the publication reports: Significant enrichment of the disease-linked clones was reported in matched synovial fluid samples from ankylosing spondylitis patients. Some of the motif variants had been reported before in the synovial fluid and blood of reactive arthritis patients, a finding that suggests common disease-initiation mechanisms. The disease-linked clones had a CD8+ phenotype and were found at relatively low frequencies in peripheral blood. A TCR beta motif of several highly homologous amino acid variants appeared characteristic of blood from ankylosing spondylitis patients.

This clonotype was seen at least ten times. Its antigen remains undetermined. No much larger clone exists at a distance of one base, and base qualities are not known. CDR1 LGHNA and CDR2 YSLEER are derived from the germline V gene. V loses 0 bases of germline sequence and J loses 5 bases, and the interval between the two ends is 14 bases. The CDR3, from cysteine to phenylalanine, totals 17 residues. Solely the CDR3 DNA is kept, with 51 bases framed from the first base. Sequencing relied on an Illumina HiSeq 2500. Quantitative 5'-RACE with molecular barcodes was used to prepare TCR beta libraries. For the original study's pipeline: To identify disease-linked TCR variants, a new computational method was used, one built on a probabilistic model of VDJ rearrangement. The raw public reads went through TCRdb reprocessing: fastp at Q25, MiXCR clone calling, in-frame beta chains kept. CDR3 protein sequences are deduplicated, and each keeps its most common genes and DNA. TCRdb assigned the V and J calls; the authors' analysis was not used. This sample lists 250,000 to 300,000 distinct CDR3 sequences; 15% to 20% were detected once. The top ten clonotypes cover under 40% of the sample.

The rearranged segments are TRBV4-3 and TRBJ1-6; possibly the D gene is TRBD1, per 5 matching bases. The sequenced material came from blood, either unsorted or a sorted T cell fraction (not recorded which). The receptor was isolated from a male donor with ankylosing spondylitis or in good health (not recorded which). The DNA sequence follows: TGCGCCAGCAGCCAAGATCTGAAGGGGTCGAATAATTCACCCCTCCACTTT. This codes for CASSQDLKGSNNSPLHF.